Listed below are T cell receptor beta chains from one sample, sequenced in a study of blood T cells in healthy people across ages. Each CDR3 protein is one row after TCRdb ran MiXCR on the 5' RACE reads. Of about 1.6 million distinct CDR3 sequences listed, roughly a third are singletons. The sample was blood. Receptor source: a woman between 25 and 40 years old in good health. Both conserved end residues are part of each CDR3.

>12|TRBJ1-2|TRBV9
CASSRGYYGYTF
>13|TRBJ1-5|TRBV4-1
CASSPNGGRPQHF
>15|TRBJ2-7|TRBV6-1
CASSEAGTGPYEQYF
>18|TRBJ2-7|TRBV6-1
CASSERYRYWTLTYEQYF
>16|TRBJ2-3|TRBV14
CASSQDRGSHTDTQYF
>14|TRBJ1-2|TRBV6-6
CASSSSGGPRGYTF
>14|TRBJ2-1|TRBV5-1
CASRIAGGYNEQFF
>12|TRBJ2-5|TRBV15
CATRSRQETQYF
>12|TRBJ2-3|TRBV2
CASWGLTDTQYF
>15|TRBJ2-1|TRBV10-1
CASSEPGGGRNEQFF
>16|TRBJ2-5|TRBV12-3/TRBV12-4
CASRTTWGQDKETQYF
>14|TRBJ1-5|TRBV7-9
CASSLGQGLEPQHF
>16|TRBJ2-7|TRBV7-2
CASSLVGDRGSYEQYF
>16|TRBJ1-1|TRBV5-1
CASSFGGEVVNTEAFF
>18|TRBJ2-1|TRBV10-3
CAISGALAGGGRDNEQFF
>15|TRBJ2-3|TRBV27
CASSPTGLVTDTQYF
>14|TRBJ2-1|TRBV20-1
CSARGDDSYNEQFF
>14|TRBJ1-2|TRBV7-9
CASSLVADPSGYTF
>17|TRBJ2-5|TRBV12-3/TRBV12-4
CASSSSFGGAGVETQYF
>12|TRBJ2-5|TRBV7-9
CASSFSQETQYF
>15|TRBJ2-7|TRBV5-5
CASSLQPVEAYEQYF
>15|TRBJ2-5|TRBV12-5
CASGLGTGGQETQYF
>18|TRBJ2-3|TRBV5-1
CASSPGTSGGFFTDTQYF